These 16 T cell receptor beta chains came from one sample sequenced in a study of blood T cell repertoires in COVID-19. Assay used: immunoSEQ multiplex PCR; TCRdb lists only in-frame clones, some missing. The sample consists of 250,000 to 400,000 clones, roughly 90% of them appearing once. The sample was peripheral blood. The receptors shown here come from a woman aged 25 to 45 with COVID-19, enrolled during active disease.

The gene calls are TRBV30 and TRBJ1-3; D unclear. V dropped 7 bases and J dropped 0 bases, with 7 bases sitting between them. The CDR3 length is 12 residues. Germline V gene data show CDR1 as GTSNPN and CDR2 as SVGIG (reference sequence). For the CDR3, the DNA is TGTGCCTCCAGTAACTCTGGAAACACCATATATTTT. This sequence encodes CASSNSGNTIYF.

This clone occurred a few times. The genes are TRBV4-1 and TRBJ2-7; 7 bases fit TRBD2. The CDR3 totals 15 residues. The germline gives CDR1 MGHRA, CDR2 YSYEKL. With V trimmed by 2 bases and J by 3 bases, 7 bases remained unmatched. The CDR3 region has the DNA TGCGCCAGCAGCCAATCTCAGGGAGGGTTCTACGAGCAGTACTTC. Residues: CASSQSQGGFYEQYF.

V is TRBV11-2 and J is TRBJ1-5, with D perhaps matching TRBD1 (5 bases). Germline V gene lookup returns CDR1 SGHAT and CDR2 FQNNGV. The CDR3 extends over 14 amino acids. V lost 4 bases, J lost 0 bases, and 7 bases lay in between. The CDR3 protein is CASSSGVSNQPQHF. The CDR3 region has the DNA TGTGCCAGCAGCTCGGGGGTTAGCAATCAGCCCCAGCATTTT.

The chain couples TRBV23-1 to TRBJ2-7; TRBD1 agrees at 7 bases. TRBV23-1 is annotated as an ORF whose role is uncertain. The length of the CDR3 is 15 residues. Germline trimming cut 4 bases from V and 3 bases from J; bases unmatched to any gene: 9. The CDR3 region is CASSPPGTASYEQYF. As DNA, the CDR3 is TGCGCCAGCAGTCCACCTGGGACAGCCAGCTACGAGCAGTACTTC.

V gene TRBV20-1 combines with J gene TRBJ1-1, with D maybe TRBD1 (6 bases). The CDR3 runs to 14 residues. Between the trimmed V and J ends, which lost 3 bases and 3 bases, there was a span of 14 bases. Germline lookup yields CDR1 DFQATT and CDR2 SNEGSKA (reference sequence). CDR3 in amino acids: CSASQGRGYTEAFF. CDR3 sequence (DNA): TGCAGTGCTAGTCAGGGCAGGGGCTACACTGAAGCTTTCTTT.

V usage is TRBV27 and J usage is TRBJ1-5, with D perhaps TRBD1 (5 bases). The CDR3 has 15 residues. Germline-derived CDR1 and CDR2 are MNHEY and SMNVEV (reference sequence). V was cut by 0 bases and J by 4 bases, with 10 bases left in between. CDR3 amino acids: CASSLSWQGNQPQHF. The CDR3 nucleotides read TGTGCCAGCAGTTTATCTTGGCAGGGTAATCAGCCCCAGCATTTT.

V and J are TRBV29-1 and TRBJ2-5; D is undetermined. Trimming removed 2 bases from V and 4 bases from J, with 5 bases in between. CDR1 and CDR2 from the germline V gene are SQVTM and ANQGSEA. This CDR3 is 11 amino acids long. The chain's CDR3 is CSVEQAETQYF. CDR3 coding DNA: TGCAGCGTTGAACAGGCAGAGACCCAGTACTTC. The entire variable domain, with the rest obtained from reference TRBV29-1 and TRBJ2-5, is as follows: SAVISQKPSRDICQRGTSLTIQCQVDSQVTMMFWYRQQPGQSLTLIATANQGSEATYESGFVIDKFPISRPNLTFSTLTVSNMSPEDSSIYLCSVEQAETQYFGPGTRLLVL.

V usage is TRBV5-1 and J usage is TRBJ2-5, with 10 bases aligning to TRBD2. The CDR3 is made up of 15 amino acids. V shed 4 bases, J shed 1 base, and the junction held 4 bases outside the gene matches. Germline CDR1 SGHRS, CDR2 YFSETQ. CDR3 nucleotides: TGCGCCAGCAGCACAGGACTAGCGGCCCAAGAGACCCAGTACTTC. This codes for CASSTGLAAQETQYF.

The chain is built from TRBV7-2 and TRBJ2-7; the match to TRBD2 covers 12 bases. The germline gives CDR1 SGHTA, CDR2 FQGNSA. The CDR3 contains 16 residues. V was clipped by 5 bases and J by 0 bases; unmatched bases: 5. CDR3 region: CASSPTTSGSSYEQYF. DNA of the CDR3: TGTGCCAGCAGCCCTACGACTAGCGGGAGCTCCTACGAGCAGTACTTC.

This sequence joins TRBV10-2 and TRBJ1-1; 10 bases align to TRBD1. The length of the CDR3 is 18 residues. V shed 2 bases, J shed 3 bases, and the junction held 12 bases outside the gene matches. Germline CDR1 WSHSY, CDR2 SAAADI. CDR3 coding DNA: TGCGCCAGCAGTGAGCCATCCTGGTTTGGACAGGGGGACACTGAAGCTTTCTTT. This sequence encodes CASSEPSWFGQGDTEAFF.

This rearrangement joins TRBV27 to TRBJ2-5, with 8 bases identical to TRBD1. The germline CDR1 and CDR2 sequences are MNHEY and SMNVEV (reference sequence). The CDR3 spans 17 residues. V lost 2 bases to trimming and J lost 7 bases; unmatched junction nucleotides: 15. DNA for the CDR3: TGTGCCAGCAGTTTAACCCTTCAGGGGGCGCGGGTTGGGACCCAGTACTTC. It yields the protein CASSLTLQGARVGTQYF.

This rearrangement joins TRBV27 to TRBJ2-7; the D gene is possibly TRBD1 (6 bases). The V gene's germline CDR1 is MNHEY and CDR2 SMNVEV (reference sequence). The length of the CDR3 is 14 residues. Trimming cost V 3 bases and J 1 base, with 10 bases left between them. This chain's CDR3 is CASSFTGQSYEQYF. The CDR3 bases are TGTGCCAGCAGTTTTACTGGACAGTCCTACGAGCAGTACTTC.

Concerning this clone: Within the sample, other DNA sequences also encode this same CDR3. The gene calls are TRBV7-9 and TRBJ1-1, with a weak D call TRBD1 (5 bases). V was clipped by 1 base and J by 2 bases, with 8 bases between them. Germline CDR1 reads SEHNR; CDR2 reads FQNEAQ (reference sequence). The CDR3 loop spans 14 amino acids. The CDR3 protein is CASSLGQGNTEAFF. The CDR3 bases are TGTGCCAGCAGCTTAGGGCAGGGCAACACTGAAGCTTTCTTT. The variable domain in full, completed from reference TRBV7-9 and TRBJ1-1, reads DTGVSQNPRHKITKRGQNVTFRCDPISEHNRLYWYRQTLGQGPEFLTYFQNEAQLEKSRLLSDRFSAERPKGSFSTLEIQRTEQGDSAMYLCASSLGQGNTEAFFGQGTRLTVV.

V usage is TRBV7-9 and J usage is TRBJ1-5; D unresolved. Germline V CDR1 and CDR2: SEHNR, FQNEAQ (reference sequence). CDR3 length equals 17 residues. V lost 5 bases and J lost 6, with 23 bases in between. The CDR3 nucleotides are TGTGCCAGCAGCGACGGGTTACCGGGAGTTGATCCTCAGCCCCAGCATTTT. This translates into CASSDGLPGVDPQPQHF.

The chain is built from TRBV6-5 and TRBJ1-5; 10 nucleotides line up with TRBD1. CDR1 and CDR2 from the germline V gene are MNHEY and SVGAGI. This CDR3 spans 15 amino acids. V shed 7 bases and J 2 bases; nucleotides not matched to a gene: 5. The CDR3 loop is CASIQGQGGNQPQHF. In DNA, the CDR3 is TGTGCCAGCATCCAAGGACAGGGGGGCAATCAGCCCCAGCATTTT.

The chain is built from TRBV5-1 and TRBJ2-5, with D unclear. This CDR3 has 13 amino acids. V shed 1 base and J shed 2 bases, with 6 bases lying between them. Germline-derived CDR1 and CDR2 are SGHRS and YFSETQ. The CDR3 DNA is TGCGCCAGCAGCTTGTTTCTACAAGAGACCCAGTACTTC. The encoded protein is CASSLFLQETQYF.